The rows below give T cell receptor beta chains drawn from one sample of a study of human T cells and chemical hapten exposure. Using its own MiXCR run on the RACE reads, TCRdb lists one record per CDR3 protein. The sample includes about 84,000 distinct CDR3 sequences, under 11% of them seen just once. Sequenced here: whole blood, sampled in connection with sensitization to the hapten diphenylcyclopropenone (DPC). Receptors originate from a woman in her forties or fifties with alopecia areata. Some clones in this sample may be carry-over from other donors' samples. The CDR3 runs from the conserved cysteine through the conserved F or W. Fields, in order: D gene, V gene, J gene, clone size, CDR3 protein, CDR3 DNA. The D gene is left open where the match is weak. A clone size is listed for some rows: how often the clone was seen (once, few, many), or a class if it is expanded.

D: TRBD2
V: TRBV27
J: TRBJ2-1
size: NA
CDR3: CASSSGTSTNEQFF
DNA: TGTGCCAGCAGTTCCGGGACTAGCACCAATGAGCAGTTCTTC

D: NA
V: TRBV29-1
J: TRBJ2-1
size: NA
CDR3: CSVLLVLEQFF
DNA: TGCAGCGTTCTACTAGTTCTTGAGCAGTTCTTC

D: TRBD2
V: TRBV2
J: TRBJ2-1
size: NA
CDR3: CASRLAGTYNEQFF
DNA: TGTGCCAGCAGGCTAGCGGGAACCTACAATGAGCAGTTCTTC

D: NA
V: TRBV11-2
J: TRBJ2-3
size: NA
CDR3: CASSLRITTDTQYF
DNA: TGTGCCAGCAGCTTGCGCATAACCACAGATACGCAGTATTTT

D: TRBD2
V: TRBV28
J: TRBJ2-1
size: NA
CDR3: CASSSDPGLVQDEQFF
DNA: TGTGCCAGCAGTTCTGATCCGGGACTAGTTCAAGATGAGCAGTTCTTC

D: TRBD2
V: TRBV5-4
J: TRBJ2-7
size: NA
CDR3: CASSRYSGETYEQYF
DNA: TGTGCCAGCAGCCGCTACAGCGGGGAGACCTACGAGCAGTACTTC

D: TRBD1
V: TRBV20-1
J: TRBJ1-6
size: many
CDR3: CSARDRGQGPVGSSPLHF
DNA: TGCAGTGCTAGAGATCGAGGACAGGGACCCGTTGGATCTTCACCCCTCCACTTT

D: NA
V: TRBV5-6
J: TRBJ1-1
size: NA
CDR3: CASSQFSRGAFF
DNA: TGTGCCAGCAGCCAGTTTTCTAGGGGAGCTTTCTTT

D: NA
V: TRBV2
J: TRBJ1-5
size: many
CDR3: CASSSRRGNQPQHF
DNA: TGTGCCAGCAGTAGCCGCCGCGGCAATCAGCCCCAGCATTTT

D: NA
V: TRBV7-2
J: TRBJ2-1
size: many
CDR3: CASSLGLANNEQFF
DNA: TGTGCCAGCAGCTTAGGGTTAGCTAACAATGAGCAGTTCTTC

D: TRBD1
V: TRBV20-1
J: TRBJ1-6
size: NA
CDR3: CSASGQGLRNSPLHF
DNA: TGCAGTGCCTCGGGACAGGGGTTAAGGAATTCACCCCTCCACTTT

D: NA
V: TRBV6-1
J: TRBJ2-7
size: NA
CDR3: CASTEGRRRNEQYF
DNA: TGTGCCAGCACCGAGGGGAGGAGGAGAAACGAGCAGTACTTC

D: NA
V: TRBV20-1
J: TRBJ2-7
size: NA
CDR3: CSAFDSSYEQYF
DNA: TGCAGTGCTTTTGACAGCTCCTACGAGCAGTACTTC

D: NA
V: TRBV12-3/TRBV12-4
J: TRBJ2-5
size: few
CDR3: CASSLNPPGHF
DNA: TGTGCCAGCAGTTTGAACCCCCCAGGGCACTTC

D: NA
V: TRBV7-2
J: TRBJ2-1
size: NA
CDR3: CASSFLRSSEQFF
DNA: TGTGCCAGCAGTTTTTTGAGGTCGAGTGAGCAGTTCTTC

D: TRBD1
V: TRBV5-1
J: TRBJ2-1
size: few
CDR3: CASSLGRTGTSYNEQFF
DNA: TGCGCCAGCAGCTTGGGGCGGACAGGGACCTCCTACAATGAGCAGTTCTTC

D: NA
V: TRBV20-1
J: TRBJ2-1
size: many
CDR3: CSASVGRNNEQFF
DNA: TGCAGTGCTAGTGTTGGGAGAAACAATGAGCAGTTCTTC

D: TRBD1
V: TRBV5-1
J: TRBJ1-1
size: many
CDR3: CASSRTGERDTEAFF
DNA: TGCGCCAGCAGCAGAACAGGGGAGCGGGACACTGAAGCTTTCTTT

D: NA
V: TRBV5-5
J: TRBJ2-7
size: few
CDR3: CASSLFGSAADEQYF
DNA: TGTGCCAGCAGCTTGTTTGGTAGCGCGGCGGACGAGCAGTACTTC

D: NA
V: TRBV7-2
J: TRBJ2-3
size: once
CDR3: CASSSYTDMQYF
DNA: TGTGCCAGCAGCTCGTACACAGATATGCAGTATTTT

D: NA
V: TRBV6-2/TRBV6-3
J: TRBJ2-1
size: many
CDR3: CASRADYNEQFF
DNA: TGTGCCAGCAGGGCGGACTACAATGAGCAGTTCTTC

D: NA
V: TRBV12-3/TRBV12-4
J: TRBJ2-5
size: NA
CDR3: CASSLQGGKKETQYF
DNA: TGTGCCAGCAGCCTCCAGGGAGGCAAAAAAGAGACCCAGTACTTC

D: NA
V: TRBV19
J: TRBJ1-2
size: few
CDR3: CASSSRTANYGYTF
DNA: TGTGCCAGTAGCTCCCGGACAGCTAACTATGGCTACACCTTC

D: NA
V: TRBV7-2
J: TRBJ1-3
size: many
CDR3: CASSRDISGNTIYF
DNA: TGTGCCAGCAGCCGGGACATCTCTGGAAACACCATATATTTT

D: NA
V: TRBV7-2
J: TRBJ2-5
size: many
CDR3: CASSPGTQTQYF
DNA: TGTGCCAGCAGCCCTGGTACCCAGACCCAGTACTTC

D: NA
V: TRBV28
J: TRBJ2-1
size: NA
CDR3: CASSPGLTHTGEQFF
DNA: TGTGCCAGCAGTCCAGGACTGACCCATACTGGTGAGCAGTTCTTC

D: NA
V: TRBV7-2
J: TRBJ2-5
size: few
CDR3: CASRKTAQETQYF
DNA: TGTGCCAGCAGGAAGACAGCACAAGAGACCCAGTACTTC

D: NA
V: TRBV9
J: TRBJ2-3
size: NA
CDR3: CASSVVGAGTDTQYF
DNA: TGTGCCAGCAGCGTAGTGGGAGCGGGCACAGATACGCAGTATTTT

D: NA
V: TRBV11-2
J: TRBJ2-5
size: NA
CDR3: CASSLAGKTQYF
DNA: TGTGCCAGCAGCTTGGCCGGAAAGACCCAGTACTTC

D: TRBD2
V: TRBV5-4
J: TRBJ2-2
size: many
CDR3: CASSFIAGGPIEGGELFF
DNA: TGTGCCAGCAGCTTTATAGCGGGAGGGCCCATCGAGGGCGGGGAGCTGTTTTTT

D: TRBD2
V: TRBV7-2
J: TRBJ2-1
size: many
CDR3: CASNIAGGLQRPGNEQFF
DNA: TGTGCCAGCAATATAGCGGGAGGGCTACAGAGGCCCGGGAATGAGCAGTTCTTC

D: TRBD2
V: TRBV19
J: TRBJ2-5
size: many
CDR3: CASRSGLAGEQETQYF
DNA: TGTGCCAGTAGGAGCGGCCTAGCGGGAGAGCAAGAGACCCAGTACTTC

D: TRBD1
V: TRBV20-1
J: TRBJ2-7
size: few
CDR3: CSASVRGSSYEQYF
DNA: TGCAGTGCTAGTGTCAGGGGGAGCTCCTACGAGCAGTACTTC

D: TRBD2
V: TRBV20-1
J: TRBJ2-3
size: many
CDR3: CSARLAGGPTDTQYF
DNA: TGCAGTGCCAGACTAGCGGGAGGGCCCACAGATACGCAGTATTTT

D: NA
V: TRBV19
J: TRBJ2-2
size: many
CDR3: CASSIAGVNTGELFF
DNA: TGTGCCAGTAGTATAGCCGGGGTGAACACCGGGGAGCTGTTTTTT

D: NA
V: TRBV6-6
J: TRBJ1-1
size: few
CDR3: CASSATASLNTEAFF
DNA: TGTGCCAGCAGCGCGACGGCCAGCTTGAACACTGAAGCTTTCTTT

D: TRBD2
V: TRBV19
J: TRBJ2-1
size: many
CDR3: CASSPTGGSSYNEQFF
DNA: TGTGCCAGTAGTCCCACGGGGGGGAGCTCCTACAATGAGCAGTTCTTC

D: NA
V: TRBV7-8
J: TRBJ2-1
size: many
CDR3: CASSLTRITRNEQFF
DNA: TGTGCCAGCAGCTTAACTAGAATAACCCGCAATGAGCAGTTCTTC

D: NA
V: TRBV19
J: TRBJ2-7
size: few
CDR3: CASSIGAERRQQYF
DNA: TGTGCCAGTAGTATAGGTGCGGAGCGCCGCCAGCAGTACTTC

D: NA
V: TRBV2
J: TRBJ2-7
size: NA
CDR3: CASSTPPVAPTYEQYF
DNA: TGTGCCAGCAGCACCCCCCCGGTGGCTCCTACCTACGAGCAGTACTTC

D: NA
V: TRBV29-1
J: TRBJ1-5
size: NA
CDR3: CSVAPGGANQPQHF
DNA: TGCAGCGTTGCTCCCGGAGGGGCGAATCAGCCCCAGCATTTT

D: NA
V: TRBV7-9
J: TRBJ2-7
size: few
CDR3: CASSSFPYEQYF
DNA: TGTGCCAGCAGCTCCTTCCCCTACGAGCAGTACTTC

D: NA
V: TRBV11-2
J: TRBJ2-3
size: many
CDR3: CASSPVPDTQYF
DNA: TGTGCCAGCAGCCCCGTCCCCGATACGCAGTATTTT

D: NA
V: TRBV7-9
J: TRBJ2-7
size: many
CDR3: CASSGRSSYEQYF
DNA: TGTGCCAGCAGCGGACGGAGCTCCTACGAGCAGTACTTC

D: NA
V: TRBV5-5
J: TRBJ1-2
size: many
CDR3: CASSLTPQNYGYTF
DNA: TGTGCCAGCAGCTTGACCCCGCAGAACTATGGCTACACCTTC

D: NA
V: TRBV7-2
J: TRBJ1-4
size: many
CDR3: CASSVTQDEKLFF
DNA: TGTGCCAGCAGCGTGACGCAGGATGAAAAACTGTTTTTT

D: TRBD2
V: TRBV11-2
J: TRBJ2-1
size: NA
CDR3: CVSSAGLAGVNEQFF
DNA: TGTGTCAGCAGCGCGGGACTAGCGGGAGTCAATGAGCAGTTCTTC

D: TRBD1
V: TRBV4-3
J: TRBJ1-3
size: many
CDR3: CASSQVRTGGRNTIYF
DNA: TGCGCCAGCAGCCAAGTTAGGACAGGAGGGCGAAACACCATATATTTT

D: NA
V: TRBV7-2
J: TRBJ1-2
size: few
CDR3: CASSRDGAIMGYTF
DNA: TGTGCCAGCAGCCGGGACGGAGCGATAATGGGCTACACCTTC

D: NA
V: TRBV7-2
J: TRBJ2-2
size: NA
CDR3: CASRKQDTGELFF
DNA: TGTGCCAGCAGGAAACAGGACACCGGGGAGCTGTTTTTT

D: NA
V: TRBV7-9
J: TRBJ1-6
size: many
CDR3: CASSLESGNSPLHF
DNA: TGTGCCAGCAGCTTAGAGAGTGGGAATTCACCCCTCCACTTT

D: NA
V: TRBV27
J: TRBJ2-5
size: few
CDR3: CASSLGSRMETQYF
DNA: TGTGCCAGCAGTTTGGGCAGCAGGATGGAGACCCAGTACTTC

D: TRBD1
V: TRBV29-1
J: TRBJ1-1
size: NA
CDR3: CSVTGGTEAFF
DNA: TGCAGCGTTACAGGGGGCACTGAAGCTTTCTTT

D: NA
V: TRBV6-2/TRBV6-3
J: TRBJ2-5
size: many
CDR3: CASRDTSQETQYF
DNA: TGTGCCAGCCGTGACACCAGCCAAGAGACCCAGTACTTC

D: NA
V: TRBV2
J: TRBJ1-5
size: many
CDR3: CASTPGQGTQPQHF
DNA: TGTGCCAGTACCCCGGGACAAGGAACTCAGCCCCAGCATTTT

D: NA
V: TRBV20-1
J: TRBJ2-3
size: many
CDR3: CSVVSTDTQYF
DNA: TGCAGTGTGGTCAGCACAGATACGCAGTATTTT

D: NA
V: TRBV4-3
J: TRBJ1-2
size: many
CDR3: CASSQEGDGLSNGYTF
DNA: TGCGCCAGCAGCCAAGAGGGGGACGGACTATCAAATGGCTACACCTTC

D: TRBD1
V: TRBV7-2
J: TRBJ2-5
size: many
CDR3: CASSRDRDETQYF
DNA: TGTGCCAGCAGCCGGGACAGGGATGAGACCCAGTACTTC

D: TRBD1
V: TRBV3-1
J: TRBJ2-7
size: many
CDR3: CASSHGTGPYEQYF
DNA: TGTGCCAGCAGCCATGGGACAGGACCCTACGAGCAGTACTTC

D: TRBD1
V: TRBV5-1
J: TRBJ1-1
size: many
CDR3: CASSVDRGLNTEAFF
DNA: TGCGCCAGCAGCGTGGACAGGGGGTTGAACACTGAAGCTTTCTTT